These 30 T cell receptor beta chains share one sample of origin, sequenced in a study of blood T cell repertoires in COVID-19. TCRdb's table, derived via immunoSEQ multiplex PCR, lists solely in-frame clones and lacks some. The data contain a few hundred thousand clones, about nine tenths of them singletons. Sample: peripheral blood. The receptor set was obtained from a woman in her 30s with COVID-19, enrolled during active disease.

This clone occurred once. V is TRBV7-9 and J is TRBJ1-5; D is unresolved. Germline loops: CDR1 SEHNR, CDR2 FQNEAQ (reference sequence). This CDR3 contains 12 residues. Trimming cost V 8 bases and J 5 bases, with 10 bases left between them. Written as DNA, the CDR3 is TGTGCCAGCGGGAAGGGAGATCAGCCCCAGCATTTT. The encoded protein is CASGKGDQPQHF.

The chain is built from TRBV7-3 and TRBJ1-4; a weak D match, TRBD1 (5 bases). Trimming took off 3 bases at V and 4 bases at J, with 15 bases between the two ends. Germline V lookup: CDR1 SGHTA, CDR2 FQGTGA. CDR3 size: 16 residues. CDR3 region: CASSFRADRYNEKLFF. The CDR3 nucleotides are TGTGCCAGCAGCTTTCGGGCCGACAGATATAATGAAAAACTGTTTTTT.

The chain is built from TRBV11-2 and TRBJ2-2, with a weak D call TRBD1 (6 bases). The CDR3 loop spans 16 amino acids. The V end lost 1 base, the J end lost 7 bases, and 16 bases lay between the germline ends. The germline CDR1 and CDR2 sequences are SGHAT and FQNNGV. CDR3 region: CASSLVRTEKGGELFF. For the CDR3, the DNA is TGTGCCAGCAGCTTAGTGCGGACAGAGAAGGGCGGGGAGCTGTTTTTT. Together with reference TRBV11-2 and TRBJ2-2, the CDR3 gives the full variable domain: EAGVAQSPRYKIIEKRQSVAFWCNPISGHATLYWYQQILGQGPKLLIQFQNNGVVDDSQLPKDRFSAERLKGVDSTLKIQPAKLEDSAVYLCASSLVRTEKGGELFFGEGSRLTVL.

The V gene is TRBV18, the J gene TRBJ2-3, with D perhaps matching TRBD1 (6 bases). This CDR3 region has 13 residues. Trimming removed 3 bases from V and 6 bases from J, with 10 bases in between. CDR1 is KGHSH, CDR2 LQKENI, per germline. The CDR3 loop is CASSPQGTDTQYF. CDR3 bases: TGTGCCAGCTCACCTCAGGGGACGGATACGCAGTATTTT.

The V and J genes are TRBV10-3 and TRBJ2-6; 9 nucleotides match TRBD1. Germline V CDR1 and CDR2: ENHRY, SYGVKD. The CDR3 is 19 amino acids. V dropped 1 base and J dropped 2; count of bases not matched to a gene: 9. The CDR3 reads CAISEFLAGQGPGANVLTF. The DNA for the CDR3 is TGTGCCATCAGTGAGTTCTTGGCGGGACAGGGCCCTGGGGCCAACGTCCTGACTTTC.

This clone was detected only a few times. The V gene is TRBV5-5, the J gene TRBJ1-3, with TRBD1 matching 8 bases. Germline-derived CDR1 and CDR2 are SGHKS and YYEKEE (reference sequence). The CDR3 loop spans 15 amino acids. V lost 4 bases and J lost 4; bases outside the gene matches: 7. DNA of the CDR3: TGTGCCAGCAGCGCCCAGACAGGGGTAGGAAACACCATATATTTT. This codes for CASSAQTGVGNTIYF.

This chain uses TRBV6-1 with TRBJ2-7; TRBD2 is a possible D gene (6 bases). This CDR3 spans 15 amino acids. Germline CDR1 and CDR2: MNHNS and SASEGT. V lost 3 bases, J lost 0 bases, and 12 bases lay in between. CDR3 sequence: CASSETGESSYEQYF. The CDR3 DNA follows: TGTGCCAGCAGTGAGACGGGAGAAAGCTCCTACGAGCAGTACTTC.

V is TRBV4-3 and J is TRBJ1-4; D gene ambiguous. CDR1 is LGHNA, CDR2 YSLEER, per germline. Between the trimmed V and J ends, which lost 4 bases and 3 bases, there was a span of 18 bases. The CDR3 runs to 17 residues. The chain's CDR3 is CASSPVAVVVANEKLFF. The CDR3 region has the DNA TGCGCCAGCAGCCCGGTAGCGGTTGTAGTGGCTAATGAAAAACTGTTTTTT.

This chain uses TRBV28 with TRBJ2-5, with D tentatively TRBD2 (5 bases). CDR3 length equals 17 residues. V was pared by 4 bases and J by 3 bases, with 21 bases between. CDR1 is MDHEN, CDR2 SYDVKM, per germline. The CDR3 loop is CASSWRFRLALEETQYF. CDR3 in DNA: TGTGCCAGCAGTTGGCGATTCAGGCTAGCTCTTGAAGAGACCCAGTACTTC.

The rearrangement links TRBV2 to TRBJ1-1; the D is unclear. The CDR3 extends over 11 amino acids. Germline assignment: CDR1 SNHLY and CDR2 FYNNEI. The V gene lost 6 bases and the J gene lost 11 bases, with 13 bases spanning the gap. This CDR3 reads CASRETRKAFF. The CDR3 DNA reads TGTGCCAGCAGGGAGACCCGGAAGGCTTTCTTT.

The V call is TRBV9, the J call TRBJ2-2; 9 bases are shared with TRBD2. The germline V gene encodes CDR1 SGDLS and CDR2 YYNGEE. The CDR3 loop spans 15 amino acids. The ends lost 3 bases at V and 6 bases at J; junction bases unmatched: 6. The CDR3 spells CASSEPGLAAGELFF. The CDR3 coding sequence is TGTGCCAGCAGCGAACCGGGACTAGCAGCCGGGGAGCTGTTTTTT.

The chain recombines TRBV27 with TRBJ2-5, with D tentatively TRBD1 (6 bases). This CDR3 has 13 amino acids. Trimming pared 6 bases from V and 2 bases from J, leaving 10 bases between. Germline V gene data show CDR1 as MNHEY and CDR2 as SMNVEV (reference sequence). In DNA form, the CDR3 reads TGTGCCAGCAGCGGGACACAGCAAGAGACCCAGTACTTC. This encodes CASSGTQQETQYF.

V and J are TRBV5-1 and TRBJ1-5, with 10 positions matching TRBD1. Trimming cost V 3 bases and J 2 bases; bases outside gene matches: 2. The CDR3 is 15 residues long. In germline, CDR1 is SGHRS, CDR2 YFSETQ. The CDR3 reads CASSSGTGGNQPQHF. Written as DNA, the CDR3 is TGCGCCAGCAGCTCCGGGACAGGGGGCAATCAGCCCCAGCATTTT. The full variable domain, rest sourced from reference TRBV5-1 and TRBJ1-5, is KAGVTQTPRYLIKTRGQQVTLSCSPISGHRSVSWYQQTPGQGLQFLFEYFSETQRNKGNFPGRFSGRQFSNSRSEMNVSTLELGDSALYLCASSSGTGGNQPQHFGDGTRLSIL.

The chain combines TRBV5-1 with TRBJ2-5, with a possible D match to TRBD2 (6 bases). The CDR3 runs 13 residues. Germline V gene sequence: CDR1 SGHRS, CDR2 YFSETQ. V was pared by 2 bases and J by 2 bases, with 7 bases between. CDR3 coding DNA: TGCGCCAGCAGCTTCCGGGGGCAAGAGACCCAGTACTTC. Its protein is CASSFRGQETQYF.

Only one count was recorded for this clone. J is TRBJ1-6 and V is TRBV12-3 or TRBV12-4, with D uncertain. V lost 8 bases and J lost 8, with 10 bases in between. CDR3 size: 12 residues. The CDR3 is CASALPDSPLHF. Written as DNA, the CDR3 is TGTGCCAGCGCCTTACCGGATTCACCCCTCCACTTT.

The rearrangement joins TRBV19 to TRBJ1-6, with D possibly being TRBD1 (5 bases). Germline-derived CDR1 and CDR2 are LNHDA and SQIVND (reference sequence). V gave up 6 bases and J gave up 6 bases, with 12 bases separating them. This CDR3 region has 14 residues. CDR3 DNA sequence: TGTGCCAGTAGACTCGACAGCGTTAATTCACCCCTCCACTTT. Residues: CASRLDSVNSPLHF.

The CDR3, as DNA: TGTGCCAGCAGCCCAACCGCGGGGGGTAACACTGAAGCTTTCTTT. It encodes CASSPTAGGNTEAFF. V gene TRBV11-2 combines with J gene TRBJ1-1, with D possibly TRBD1 on 5 matching bases. CDR3 size: 15 residues. V was shortened by 5 bases and J by 2 bases, with 15 bases between the two germline ends. CDR1 SGHAT and CDR2 FQNNGV come from the germline V gene.

The CDR3 DNA sequence: TGTGCCAGTAGTACTGACAGCTCTGGGGCCAACGTCCTGACTTTC. It yields the protein CASSTDSSGANVLTF. This sequence joins TRBV19 and TRBJ2-6, with D possibly TRBD1 on 5 matching bases. Between the trimmed V and J ends, which lost 4 bases and 0 bases, there was a span of 7 bases. CDR1 and CDR2 (germline): LNHDA, SQIVND (reference sequence). CDR3 length: 15 residues.

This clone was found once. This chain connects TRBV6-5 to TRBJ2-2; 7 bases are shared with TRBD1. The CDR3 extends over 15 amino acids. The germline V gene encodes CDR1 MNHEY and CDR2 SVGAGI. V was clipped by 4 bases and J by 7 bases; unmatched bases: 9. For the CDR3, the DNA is TGTGCCAGCAGTTCCCGATACAGGGGCAGCGGGGAGCTGTTTTTT. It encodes CASSSRYRGSGELFF.

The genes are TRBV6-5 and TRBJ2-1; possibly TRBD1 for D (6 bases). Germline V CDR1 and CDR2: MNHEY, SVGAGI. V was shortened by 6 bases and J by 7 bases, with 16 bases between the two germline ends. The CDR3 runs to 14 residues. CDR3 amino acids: CASSRVVGQNEQFF. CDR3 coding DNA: TGTGCCAGCAGCCGCGTCGTGGGACAAAATGAGCAGTTCTTC.

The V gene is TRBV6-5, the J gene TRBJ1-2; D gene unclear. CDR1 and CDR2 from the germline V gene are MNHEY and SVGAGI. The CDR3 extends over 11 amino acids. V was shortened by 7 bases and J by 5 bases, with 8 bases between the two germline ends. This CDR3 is CASILKYGYTF. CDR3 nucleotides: TGTGCCAGCATCCTTAAATATGGCTACACCTTC.

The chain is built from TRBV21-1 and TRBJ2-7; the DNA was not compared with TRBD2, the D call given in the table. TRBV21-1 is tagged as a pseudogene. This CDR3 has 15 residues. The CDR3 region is CASSEPGRSSYEQYV. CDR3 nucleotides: TGTGCCAGCAGCGAACCGGGTCGAAGCTCCTACGAGCAGTACGTC.

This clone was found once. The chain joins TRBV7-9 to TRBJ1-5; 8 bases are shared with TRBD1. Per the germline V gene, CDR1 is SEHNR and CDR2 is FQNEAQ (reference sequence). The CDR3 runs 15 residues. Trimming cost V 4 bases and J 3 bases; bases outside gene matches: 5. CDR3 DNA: TGTGCCAGCAGCTCGGACAGGGCTCCCAATCAGCCCCAGCATTTT. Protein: CASSSDRAPNQPQHF.

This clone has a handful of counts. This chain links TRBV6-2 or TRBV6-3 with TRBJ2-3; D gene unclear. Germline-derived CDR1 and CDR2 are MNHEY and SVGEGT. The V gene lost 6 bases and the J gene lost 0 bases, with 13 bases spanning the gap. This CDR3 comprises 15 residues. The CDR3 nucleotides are TGTGCCAGCAGCCCTCAGGTATCTAGCACAGATACGCAGTATTTT. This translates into CASSPQVSSTDTQYF.

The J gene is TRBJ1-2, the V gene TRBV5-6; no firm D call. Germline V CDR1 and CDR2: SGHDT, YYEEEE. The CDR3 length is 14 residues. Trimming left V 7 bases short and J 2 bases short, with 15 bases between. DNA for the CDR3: TGTGCCAGCTCCCCTCCGGGAGGCAACTATGGCTACACCTTC. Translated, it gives CASSPPGGNYGYTF.

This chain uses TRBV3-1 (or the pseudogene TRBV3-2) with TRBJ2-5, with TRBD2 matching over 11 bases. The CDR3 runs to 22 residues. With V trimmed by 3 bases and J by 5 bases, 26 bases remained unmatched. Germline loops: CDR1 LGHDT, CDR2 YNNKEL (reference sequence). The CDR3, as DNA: TGTGCCAGCAGCCAGGAAAGGGCCCTAGCGGGGGGATTCCACACGGTAGGCGAGACCCAGTACTTC. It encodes CASSQERALAGGFHTVGETQYF.

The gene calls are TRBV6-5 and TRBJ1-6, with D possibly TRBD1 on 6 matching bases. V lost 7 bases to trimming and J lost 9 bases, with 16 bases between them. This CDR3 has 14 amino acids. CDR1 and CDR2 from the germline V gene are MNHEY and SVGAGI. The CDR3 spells CASTMGQVGSPLHF. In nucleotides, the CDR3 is TGTGCCAGCACAATGGGACAAGTCGGTTCACCCCTCCACTTT.

CDR3 in DNA: TGTGCCAGCAGCTCCGGACAGGCACCTACTGGCTACACCTTC. It is translated as CASSSGQAPTGYTF. The chain employs TRBV7-2 and TRBJ1-2; 7 bases fit TRBD1. The CDR3 consists of 14 residues. J was trimmed by 7 bases and V by 4 bases; bases with no gene match: 9. The germline CDR1 and CDR2 sequences are SGHTA and FQGNSA.

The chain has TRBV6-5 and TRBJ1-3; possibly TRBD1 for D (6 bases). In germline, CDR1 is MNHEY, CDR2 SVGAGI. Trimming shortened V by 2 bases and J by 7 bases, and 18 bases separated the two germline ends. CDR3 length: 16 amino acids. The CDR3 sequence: CASSYPPGQENNTIYF. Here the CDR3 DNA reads TGTGCCAGCAGTTACCCTCCGGGACAAGAGAACAACACCATATATTTT.

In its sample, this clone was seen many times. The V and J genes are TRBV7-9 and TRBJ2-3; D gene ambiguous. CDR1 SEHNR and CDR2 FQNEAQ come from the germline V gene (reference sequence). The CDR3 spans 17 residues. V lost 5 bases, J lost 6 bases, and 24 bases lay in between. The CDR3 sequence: CASSPRWAQNNMDTQYF. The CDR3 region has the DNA TGTGCCAGCAGCCCCCGGTGGGCGCAGAATAACATGGATACGCAGTATTTT.